The T cell receptor (beta chain) described here comes from a study of blood T cell repertoires in COVID-19. As for the study in general: COVID-19 samples from acute and convalescent phases originated in the United States, Italy and Spain.

V was clipped by 5 bases and J by 12 bases, with 26 bases between them. Germline V lookup: CDR1 MNHEY, CDR2 SMNVEV (reference sequence). This CDR3 has 16 residues. Produced via immunoSEQ multiplex PCR; TCRdb's table is partial and in-frame only. The sample holds some 500,000 clones, around 89% seen once. The study assigned cohorts using participant-reported clinical history. Cohort 3 recovery required two negative PCRs, clearance, or symptom resolution. The rearrangement joins TRBV27 to TRBJ2-1; tentatively, D is TRBD2 (6 bases). The TCR sequence derives from a woman aged 40-49 years who had recovered from COVID-19. The sample comprised PBMCs or T cells enriched from blood (not recorded which). CDR3 DNA: TGTGCCAGCAGTGCTATATCGGGACTCTTTCTCGAGGGGCAGTTCTTC. Residues: CASSAISGLFLEGQFF.